The TCR beta chain under discussion was sequenced for a study of blood T cell repertoires in COVID-19. The CDR3 is 17 residues long. CDR1 KGHSH and CDR2 LQKENI come from the germline V gene. The V gene lost 5 bases and the J gene lost 2 bases, with 19 bases spanning the gap. Per the authors' pipeline: Reference gene primers were amplified, and this amplification served to estimate nucleated cell counts. Measured with immunoSEQ multiplex PCR; TCRdb has only the in-frame clones, and not every one. Clone size and V and J calls were adopted from that table, with D and trimming inferred from the DNA. The sample lists some 190,000 clones, more than 70% occurring once.

This TCR came from a man aged 18 to 29 with active or convalescent COVID-19. The rearrangement uses TRBV18 and TRBJ2-1; D call uncertain. Source material: peripheral blood. DNA for the CDR3: TGTGCCAGCTCAAAATTGAATTTGTGGCGGACCTACAATGAGCAGTTCTTC. Translated: CASSKLNLWRTYNEQFF.